These 22 T cell receptor beta chains came from one sample sequenced in a study of regulatory T cells in long-lasting Graves disease. Libraries of TCR beta came from iRepertoire HTBI primers plus Arm-PCR of CDR3 regions. Using its own MiXCR run on the multiplex PCR reads, TCRdb lists one record per CDR3 protein. The sample shows some 440,000 distinct CDR3 sequences, more than 20% of them seen only once. Indicated time point: persistent/refractory GD, antithyroid drugs over 5 years with positive TRAb. The TCR library was made from RNA that had been extracted from PBMCs in TRIzol. The material sequenced was peripheral blood mononuclear cells (PBMCs), taken when the disease was refractory, from a patient treated with antithyroid drugs. The origin of the receptors is a female donor with Graves disease.

This clonotype was found many times. The chain links TRBV27 to TRBJ2-7; TRBD2 matches at 7 bases. The CDR3 has 12 residues. Germline CDR1 reads MNHEY; CDR2 reads SMNVEV (reference sequence). The trim removed 5 bases at V and 2 bases at J, leaving 0 bases unmatched. The CDR3 sequence: CASSRGAYEQYF. CDR3 DNA sequence: TGTGCCAGCAGTCGGGGGGCCTACGAGCAGTACTTC.

This clonotype was seen only a few times. The chain combines TRBV3-1 with TRBJ2-2; 8 nucleotides agree with TRBD2. With 1 base clipped from V and 5 bases from J, the junction kept 6 bases outside the gene matches. The CDR3 covers 16 residues. Germline CDR1 LGHDT, CDR2 YNNKEL (reference sequence). CDR3 nucleotides: TGTGCCAGCAGCCAAGCAGCGGGAGTCGGGACCGGGGAGCTGTTTTTT. This gives the protein CASSQAAGVGTGELFF. Using reference TRBV3-1 and TRBJ2-2 for the parts outside the CDR3, the full variable domain is DTAVSQTPKYLVTQMGNDKSIKCEQNLGHDTMYWYKQDSKKFLKIMFSYNNKELIINETVPNRFSPKSPDKAHLNLHINSLELGDSAVYFCASSQAAGVGTGELFFGEGSRLTVL.

A word on this clonotype: This could be a read error, since a much larger clone is one nucleotide away. The rearrangement links TRBV29-1 to TRBJ2-7, with D possibly called TRBD1 or TRBD2 (5 bases each). The CDR3 runs 14 residues. In germline, CDR1 is SQVTM, CDR2 ANQGSEA. The CDR3 is CSVEDTGTSYEQCF. The DNA for the CDR3 is TGCAGCGTTGAAGATACTGGGACCTCCTACGAGCAGTGCTTC.

This clonotype came up many times. This sequence joins TRBV15 and TRBJ1-5, with 8 bases lining up with TRBD1. Unmatched junction bases numbered 9, after V lost 0 bases and J lost 2 bases. Germline CDR1 LNHNV, CDR2 YYDKDF (reference sequence). The CDR3 is made up of 18 amino acids. The CDR3, as DNA: TGTGCCACCAGCAGAGATGCATCACAGGACAGGGGCAATCAGCCCCAGCATTTT. Translating gives CATSRDASQDRGNQPQHF.

With regard to this clonotype: This sequence may be a read error, since a much larger clone differs from it by one base. The V gene is TRBV7-8, the J gene TRBJ1-6; D is possibly TRBD1 (6 bases). This CDR3 contains 15 residues. Germline CDR1 reads SGHVS; CDR2 reads FQNEAQ. In nucleotides, the CDR3 is TGTGTCACCACGGACAGCATCGGAACTAATTCACCCCTCCACTTT. Amino acid sequence: CVTTDSIGTNSPLHF.

This rearrangement joins TRBV19 to TRBJ2-7, with D unclear. There are 13 residues in the CDR3. Deletions cut 4 bases from V and 2 bases from J, with 9 bases between. Germline CDR1 and CDR2: LNHDA and SQIVND (reference sequence). CDR3 protein: CASSTAQTYEQYF. CDR3 DNA: TGTGCCAGTAGTACGGCCCAGACCTACGAGCAGTACTTC.

The V gene is TRBV19, the J gene TRBJ2-7; 8 positions match TRBD1. CDR3 length: 14 residues. Germline V CDR1 and CDR2: LNHDA, SQIVND (reference sequence). V trimming: 3 bases; J trimming: 5 bases; junction bases outside the gene matches: 6. The CDR3 sequence is CASSIWQGADEQYF. The DNA of the CDR3 is TGTGCCAGTAGTATTTGGCAGGGGGCGGACGAGCAGTACTTC.

This clonotype was detected ten times or more. This chain connects TRBV6-1 to TRBJ1-1; D is possibly TRBD1 (6 bases). Germline CDR1 reads MNHNS; CDR2 reads SASEGT. V dropped 5 bases and J dropped 2 bases, with 18 bases sitting between them. This CDR3 has 16 amino acids. The DNA of the CDR3 is TGTGCCAGCAGTCCCTTTTCAGGGGCGGGAAACACTGAAGCTTTCTTT. It encodes CASSPFSGAGNTEAFF.

In its sample, this clonotype was seen a few times. The CDR3 loop is CASSPDFSYEQYF. The CDR3 DNA follows: TGTGCCAGCAGCCCAGATTTCTCCTACGAGCAGTACTTC. J is TRBJ2-7 and V is TRBV6-1; the D is unclear. The CDR3 has 13 residues. Trimming took 6 bases from V and 0 from J, leaving 9 bases between them. From germline, CDR1 is MNHNS and CDR2 SASEGT.

The chain carries TRBV6-2 or TRBV6-3 and TRBJ2-5; 8 nucleotides agree with TRBD1. V lost 6 bases and J lost 1; bases outside the gene matches: 7. This CDR3 spans 15 amino acids. Germline V lookup: CDR1 MNHEY, CDR2 SVGEGT. The CDR3 spells CASSSGGHIQETQYF. In DNA, the CDR3 is TGTGCCAGCAGCTCAGGGGGCCATATCCAAGAGACCCAGTACTTC.

This clonotype was detected many times. The chain uses TRBV28 and TRBJ1-1, with TRBD1 identical over 8 bases. V shed 1 base and J 0 bases; nucleotides not matched to a gene: 7. This CDR3 has 17 amino acids. The germline CDR1 and CDR2 sequences are MDHEN and SYDVKM. The CDR3 is CASSLLSWTGMNTEAFF. CDR3 in DNA: TGTGCCAGCAGTTTATTATCCTGGACAGGGATGAACACTGAAGCTTTCTTT.

This clonotype was detected ten times or more. The chain employs TRBV7-8 and TRBJ2-7; TRBD2 matches 8 bases. The J segment lost 4 bases and the V segment lost 5 bases, leaving 7 bases of the junction unmatched. The CDR3 runs to 14 residues. Germline loops: CDR1 SGHVS, CDR2 FQNEAQ. This CDR3 is CASSTAGGQYEQYF. In DNA form, the CDR3 reads TGTGCCAGCAGCACGGCGGGAGGTCAATACGAGCAGTACTTC.

This clonotype appeared a few times. The chain has TRBV6-5 and TRBJ2-7; D is possibly TRBD1 (7 bases). The germline V gene has CDR1 MNHEY and CDR2 SVGAGI. The V end lost 0 bases, the J end lost 2 bases, and 14 bases lay between the germline ends. The CDR3 totals 16 residues. CDR3 nucleotides: TGTGCCAGCAGTTACTCGAGTGCAGGGGGGACCTACGAGCAGTACTTC. Protein: CASSYSSAGGTYEQYF.

This clonotype has a count of ten or more. The chain employs TRBV6-2 or TRBV6-3 and TRBJ2-7, with 7 bases lining up with TRBD2. The trim removed 2 bases at V and 3 bases at J, leaving 10 bases unmatched. CDR1 is MNHEY and CDR2 is SVGEGT in the germline V gene. This CDR3 has 16 amino acids. In DNA, the CDR3 is TGTGCCAGCAGTTACAAGATCGGGAGGATTCGCTACGAGCAGTACTTC. The encoded protein is CASSYKIGRIRYEQYF.

This sequence joins TRBV5-4 and TRBJ1-1; TRBD1 matches 7 bases. V trimming: 4 bases; J trimming: 6 bases; junction bases outside the gene matches: 9. The CDR3 is 14 residues long. Germline CDR1 reads SGHNT; CDR2 reads YYREEE (reference sequence). CDR3 region: CASSTTGLSAEAFF. The DNA of the CDR3 is TGTGCCAGCAGCACGACAGGGCTTTCGGCTGAAGCTTTCTTT. The variable domain in full, completed from reference TRBV5-4 and TRBJ1-1, reads ETGVTQSPTHLIKTRGQQVTLRCSSQSGHNTVSWYQQALGQGPQFIFQYYREEENGRGNFPPRFSGLQFPNYSSELNVNALELDDSALYLCASSTTGLSAEAFFGQGTRLTVV.

Comment on this clonotype: A read error may account for a junction end that differs from germline. The chain uses TRBV28 and TRBJ1-1; possibly TRBD1 for D (5 bases). Germline CDR1 and CDR2: MDHEN and SYDVKM. The CDR3 consists of 17 residues. The CDR3 DNA follows: TGTGCCAGCAGTTTAGTCCACGGACACTTCATGAACACTGGAGCTTTCTTT. Its protein is CASSLVHGHFMNTGAFF.

The table lists this clonotype with a few counts. The chain combines TRBV5-6 with TRBJ2-7, with 8 positions matching TRBD2. The V and J ends lost 2 bases and 1 base, in that order; junction bases with no gene match: 5. In germline, CDR1 is SGHDT, CDR2 YYEEEE. The CDR3 covers 15 residues. The CDR3 here is CASSFRGGPSYEQYF. The CDR3 coding sequence is TGTGCCAGCAGCTTTCGGGGGGGCCCTTCCTACGAGCAGTACTTC.

This clonotype was seen at least ten times. The chain is built from TRBV6-5 and TRBJ1-1; TRBD1 is a possible D gene (5 bases). CDR1 is MNHEY, CDR2 SVGAGI, per germline. Deletions cut 2 bases from V and 7 bases from J, with 14 bases between. This CDR3 contains 14 residues. CDR3 sequence (DNA): TGTGCCAGCAGTTACCGGGGCGCCTTTGGTGAAGCTTTCTTT. It yields the protein CASSYRGAFGEAFF.

This clonotype occurred a few times. The rearrangement joins TRBV30 to TRBJ1-1; D ambiguous. Germline V gives CDR1 GTSNPN, CDR2 SVGIG (reference sequence). Deletions cut 0 bases from V and 1 base from J, with 12 bases between. CDR3 length: 15 residues. This CDR3 is CAWSVSGHWNTEAFF. In DNA, the CDR3 is TGTGCCTGGAGTGTATCCGGCCATTGGAACACTGAAGCTTTCTTT.

This clonotype was seen only a few times. The chain joins TRBV5-1 to TRBJ2-4; 13 bases match TRBD2. This CDR3 is built from 15 residues. Germline V gives CDR1 SGHRS, CDR2 YFSETQ. Trimming removed 0 bases from V and 9 bases from J; junction bases left unmatched: 3. The CDR3 region has the DNA TGCGCCAGCAGCTTGGGGACTAGCGGGAGTGGCATTCAGTACTTC. Its protein product is CASSLGTSGSGIQYF.

In this sample, this clonotype turned up many times. The chain uses TRBV19 and TRBJ1-4, with D perhaps TRBD1 (5 bases). V gave up 8 bases and J gave up 7 bases, with 14 bases separating them. Germline assignment: CDR1 LNHDA and CDR2 SQIVND (reference sequence). The CDR3 loop spans 13 amino acids. CDR3 sequence (DNA): TGTGCCAGTTCGGGACTCCAGGCTGAAAAACTGTTTTTT. It codes for CASSGLQAEKLFF.

A remark on this clonotype: A much bigger clone sits one base away, suggesting this may be a read error. The chain has TRBV27 and TRBJ2-5; weak D call: TRBD2 (5 bases). CDR1 is MNHEY, CDR2 SMNVEV, per germline (reference sequence). CDR3 length equals 15 residues. CDR3 region: CASSLNPMVGEAQYF. The CDR3 DNA is TGTGCCAGCAGTTTGAATCCTATGGTGGGAGAGGCCCAGTACTTC.